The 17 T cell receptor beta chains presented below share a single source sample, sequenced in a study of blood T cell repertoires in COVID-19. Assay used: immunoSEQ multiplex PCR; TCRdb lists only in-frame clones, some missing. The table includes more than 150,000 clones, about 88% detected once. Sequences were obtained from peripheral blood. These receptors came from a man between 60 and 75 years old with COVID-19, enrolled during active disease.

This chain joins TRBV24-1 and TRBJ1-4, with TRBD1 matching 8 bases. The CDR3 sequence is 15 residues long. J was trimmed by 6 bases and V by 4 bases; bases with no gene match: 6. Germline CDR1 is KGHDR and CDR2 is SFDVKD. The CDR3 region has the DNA TGTGCCACCAGTGAGGGGACAGGTGATTATGAAAAACTGTTTTTT. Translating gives CATSEGTGDYEKLFF.

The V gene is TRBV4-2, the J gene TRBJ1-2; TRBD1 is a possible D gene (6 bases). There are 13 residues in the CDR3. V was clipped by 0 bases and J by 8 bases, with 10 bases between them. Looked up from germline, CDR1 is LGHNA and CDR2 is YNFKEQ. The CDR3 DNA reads TGTGCCAGCAGCCAAGACAGGGGTCAGGGCTACACCTTC. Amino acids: CASSQDRGQGYTF.

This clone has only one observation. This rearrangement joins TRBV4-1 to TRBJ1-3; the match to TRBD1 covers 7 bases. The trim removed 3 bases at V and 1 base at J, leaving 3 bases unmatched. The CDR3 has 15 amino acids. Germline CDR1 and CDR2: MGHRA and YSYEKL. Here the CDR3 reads CASSQGQQSGNTIYF. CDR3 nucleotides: TGCGCCAGCAGCCAGGGACAGCAATCTGGAAACACCATATATTTT.

This CDR3 reads CASSPQGNANEKLFF. The CDR3 DNA follows: TGTGCCAGCAGCCCCCAGGGGAATGCTAATGAAAAACTGTTTTTT. The chain couples TRBV7-9 to TRBJ1-4; possible D gene TRBD1, 6 bases. Looked up from germline, CDR1 is SEHNR and CDR2 is FQNEAQ (reference sequence). V dropped 5 bases and J dropped 3 bases, with 13 bases sitting between them. The CDR3 totals 15 residues.

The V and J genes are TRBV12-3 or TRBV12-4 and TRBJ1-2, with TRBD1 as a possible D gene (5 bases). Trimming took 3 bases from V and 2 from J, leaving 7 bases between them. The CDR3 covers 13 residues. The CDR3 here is CASSFRENYGYTF. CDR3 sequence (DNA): TGTGCCAGCAGTTTCAGGGAAAACTATGGCTACACCTTC.

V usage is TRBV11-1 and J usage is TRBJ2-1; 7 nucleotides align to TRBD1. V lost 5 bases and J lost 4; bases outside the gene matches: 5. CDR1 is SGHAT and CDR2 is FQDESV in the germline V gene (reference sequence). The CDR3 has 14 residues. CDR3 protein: CASSEDRWYNEQFF. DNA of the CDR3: TGTGCCAGCAGCGAGGACAGGTGGTACAATGAGCAGTTCTTC.

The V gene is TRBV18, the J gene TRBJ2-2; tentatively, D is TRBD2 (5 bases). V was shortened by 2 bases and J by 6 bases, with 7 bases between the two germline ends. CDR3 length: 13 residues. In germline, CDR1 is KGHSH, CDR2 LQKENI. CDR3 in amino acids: CASSPNGAGELFF. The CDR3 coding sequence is TGTGCCAGCTCACCAAACGGGGCCGGGGAGCTGTTTTTT.

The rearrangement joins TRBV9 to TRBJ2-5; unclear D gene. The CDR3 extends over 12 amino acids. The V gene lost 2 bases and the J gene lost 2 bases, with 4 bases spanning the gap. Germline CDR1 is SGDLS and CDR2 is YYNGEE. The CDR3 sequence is CASSVSQETQYF. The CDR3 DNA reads TGTGCCAGCAGCGTCTCTCAAGAGACCCAGTACTTC.

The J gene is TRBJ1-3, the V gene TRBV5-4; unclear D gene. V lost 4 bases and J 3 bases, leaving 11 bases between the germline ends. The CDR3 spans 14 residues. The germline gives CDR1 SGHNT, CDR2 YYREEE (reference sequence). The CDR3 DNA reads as TGTGCCAGCAGCGCGGGAGCGGGTGGAAACACCATATATTTT. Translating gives CASSAGAGGNTIYF.

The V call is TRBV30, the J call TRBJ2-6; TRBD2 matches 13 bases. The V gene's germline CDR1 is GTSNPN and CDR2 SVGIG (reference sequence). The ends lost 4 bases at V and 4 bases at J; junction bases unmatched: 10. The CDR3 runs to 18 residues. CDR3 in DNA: TGTGCCTGGACCCGACTAGCGGGAGGACCCACCGGGGCCAACGTCCTGACTTTC. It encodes CAWTRLAGGPTGANVLTF.

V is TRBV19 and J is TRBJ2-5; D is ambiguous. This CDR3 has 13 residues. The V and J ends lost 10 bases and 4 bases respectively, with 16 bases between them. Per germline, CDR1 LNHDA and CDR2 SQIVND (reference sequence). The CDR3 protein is CATSFSLGETQYF. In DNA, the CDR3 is TGTGCCACAAGCTTCTCGCTCGGAGAGACCCAGTACTTC. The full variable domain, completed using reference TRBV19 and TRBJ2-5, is DGGITQSPKYLFRKEGQNVTLSCEQNLNHDAMYWYRQDPGQGLRLIYYSQIVNDFQKGDIAEGYSVSREKKESFPLTVTSAQKNPTAFYLCATSFSLGETQYFGPGTRLLVL.

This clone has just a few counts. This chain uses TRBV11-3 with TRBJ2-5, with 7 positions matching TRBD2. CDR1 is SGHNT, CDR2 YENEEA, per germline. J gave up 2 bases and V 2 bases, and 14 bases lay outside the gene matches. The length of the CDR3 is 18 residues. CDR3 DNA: TGTGCCAGCAGCTTAAGGTCCATAGCGGGTGGGGGGCAAGAGACCCAGTACTTC. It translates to CASSLRSIAGGGQETQYF.

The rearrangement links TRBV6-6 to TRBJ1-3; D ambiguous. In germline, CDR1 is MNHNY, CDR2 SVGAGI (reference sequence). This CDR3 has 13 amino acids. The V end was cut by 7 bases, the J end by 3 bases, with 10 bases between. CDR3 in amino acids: CASIGRDGNTIYF. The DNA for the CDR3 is TGTGCCAGCATAGGGAGGGATGGAAACACCATATATTTT.

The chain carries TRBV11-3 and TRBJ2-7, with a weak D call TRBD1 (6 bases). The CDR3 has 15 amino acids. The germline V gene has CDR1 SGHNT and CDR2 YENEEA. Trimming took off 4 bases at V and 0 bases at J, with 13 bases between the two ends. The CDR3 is CASSSRQEDSYEQYF. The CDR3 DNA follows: TGTGCCAGCAGCTCCCGACAGGAGGACTCCTACGAGCAGTACTTC. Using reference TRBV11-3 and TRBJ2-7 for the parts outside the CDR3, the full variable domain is EAGVVQSPRYKIIEKKQPVAFWCNPISGHNTLYWYLQNLGQGPELLIRYENEEAVDDSQLPKDRFSAERLKGVDSTLKIQPAELGDSAVYLCASSSRQEDSYEQYFGPGTRLTVT.

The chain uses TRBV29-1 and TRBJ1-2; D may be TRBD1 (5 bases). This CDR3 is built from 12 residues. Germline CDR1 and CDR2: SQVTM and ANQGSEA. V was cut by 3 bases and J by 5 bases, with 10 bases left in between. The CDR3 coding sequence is TGCAGCGTTGATGGGGGGGAATATGGCTACACCTTC. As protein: CSVDGGEYGYTF.

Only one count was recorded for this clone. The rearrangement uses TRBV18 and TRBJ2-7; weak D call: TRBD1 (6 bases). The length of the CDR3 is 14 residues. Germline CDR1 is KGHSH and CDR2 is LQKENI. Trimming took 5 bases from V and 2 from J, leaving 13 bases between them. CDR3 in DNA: TGTGCCAGCTCAGAGAACAGGGATGCCTACGAGCAGTACTTC. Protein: CASSENRDAYEQYF.

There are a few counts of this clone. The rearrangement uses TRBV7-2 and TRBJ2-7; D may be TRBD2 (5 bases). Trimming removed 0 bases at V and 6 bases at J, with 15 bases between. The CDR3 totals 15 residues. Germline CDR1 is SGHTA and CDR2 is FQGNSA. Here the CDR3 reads CASSLALTGSGEQYF. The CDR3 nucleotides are TGTGCCAGCAGCTTAGCCCTAACGGGATCGGGCGAGCAGTACTTC.